The subject of this entry is one T cell receptor (beta chain). Its antigen is not known. With a J-beta primer mix and a sample-barcoded 5' primer, a second PCR ran about 7 to 12 cycles. Researchers report that each sample yielded at least 2.5 million CDR3-containing paired-end reads. TCRdb reprocessed the 5' RACE reads via MiXCR and lists one record per CDR3 protein. Of about 670,000 distinct CDR3 sequences listed, roughly half are singletons. These data are taken from a study of blood T cells in healthy people across ages. Study-wide findings and caveats: Age showed a roughly linear inverse relationship with TCR beta diversity per million T cells. Long-lived donors carried more naive CD4+ cells and greater diversity than aged donors.

Per sample, a minimum of 6 million PBMCs were isolated. The specimen was blood. The clonotype was recovered from a woman aged 80 or over in good health.

CDR3 bases: TGTGCCAGCAGTGTAGAGGGGCTCGTAGCCAAAAACATTCAGTACTTC. Amino acids: CASSVEGLVAKNIQYF. The chain links TRBV25-1 to TRBJ2-4, with D tentatively TRBD1 or TRBD2 (5 bases each). This CDR3 contains 16 residues. V was cut by 4 bases and J by 0 bases, with 13 bases left in between. Per the germline V gene, CDR1 is MGHDK and CDR2 is SYGVNS.